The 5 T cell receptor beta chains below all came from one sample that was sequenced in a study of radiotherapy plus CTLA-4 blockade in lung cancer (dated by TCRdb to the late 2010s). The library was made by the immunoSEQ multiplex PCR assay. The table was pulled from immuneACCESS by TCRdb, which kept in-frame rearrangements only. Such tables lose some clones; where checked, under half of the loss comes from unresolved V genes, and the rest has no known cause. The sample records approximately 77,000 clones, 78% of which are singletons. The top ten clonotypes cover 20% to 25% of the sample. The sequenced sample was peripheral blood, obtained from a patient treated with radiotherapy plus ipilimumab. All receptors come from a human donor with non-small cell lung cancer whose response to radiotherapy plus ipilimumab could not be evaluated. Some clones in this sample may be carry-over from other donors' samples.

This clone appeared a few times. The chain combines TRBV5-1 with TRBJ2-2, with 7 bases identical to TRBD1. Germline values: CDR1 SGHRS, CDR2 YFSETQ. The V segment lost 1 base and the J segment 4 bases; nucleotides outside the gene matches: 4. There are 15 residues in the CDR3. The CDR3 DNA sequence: TGCGCCAGCAGCTTGACAGGGGTCCTCACCGGGGAGCTGTTTTTT. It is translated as CASSLTGVLTGELFF.

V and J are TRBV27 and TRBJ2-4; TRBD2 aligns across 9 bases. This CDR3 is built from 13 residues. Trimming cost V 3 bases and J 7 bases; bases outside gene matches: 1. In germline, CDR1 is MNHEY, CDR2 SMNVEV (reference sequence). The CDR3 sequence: CASSLAGGNIQYF. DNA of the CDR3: TGTGCCAGCAGTTTGGCGGGGGGGAACATTCAGTACTTC.

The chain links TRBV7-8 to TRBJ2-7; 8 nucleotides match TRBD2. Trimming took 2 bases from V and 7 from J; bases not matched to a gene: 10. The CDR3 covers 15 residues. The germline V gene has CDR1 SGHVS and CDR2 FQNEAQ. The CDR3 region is CASSLMSGGASEQYF. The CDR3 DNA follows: TGTGCCAGCAGCTTAATGAGCGGGGGCGCGAGTGAGCAGTACTTC.

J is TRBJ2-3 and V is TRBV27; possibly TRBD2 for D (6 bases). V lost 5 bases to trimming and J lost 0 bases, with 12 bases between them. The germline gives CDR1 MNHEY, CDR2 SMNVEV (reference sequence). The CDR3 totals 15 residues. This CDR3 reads CASSRFGTSTDTQYF. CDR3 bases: TGTGCCAGCAGTCGCTTCGGGACTAGCACAGATACGCAGTATTTT.

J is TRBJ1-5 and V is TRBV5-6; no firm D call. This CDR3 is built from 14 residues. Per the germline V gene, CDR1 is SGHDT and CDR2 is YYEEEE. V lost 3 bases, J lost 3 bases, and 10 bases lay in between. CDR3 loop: CASSSRHHNQPQHF. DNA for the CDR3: TGTGCCAGCAGCTCAAGACACCACAATCAGCCCCAGCATTTT. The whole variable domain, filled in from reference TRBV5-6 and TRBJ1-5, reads DAGVTQSPTHLIKTRGQQVTLRCSPKSGHDTVSWYQQALGQGPQFIFQYYEEEERQRGNFPDRFSGHQFPNYSSELNVNALLLGDSALYLCASSSRHHNQPQHFGDGTRLSIL.